The source of this T cell receptor (beta chain) is a study of T-cell memory formation after mild COVID-19. Notes on the study in general: Pre-infection memory held some responding clones, suggesting pre-existing cross-reactive T cells responded.

On this clonotype: Its antigen is as yet unknown.

The CDR3 consists of 13 residues. In germline, CDR1 is SGHVS, CDR2 FNYEAQ. V shed 5 bases and J shed 1 base, with 8 bases lying between them. TCRdb ran MiXCR on the 5' RACE reads and lists one entry per CDR3 protein. The sample records about 560,000 distinct CDR3 sequences, approximately 15% being singletons. Sequenced material: PBMCs or a T cell subset sorted from them (not recorded which). V usage is TRBV7-6 and J usage is TRBJ1-1; D unclear. The sequence was collected from an adult woman who had mild COVID-19 (a few samples of this study predate the infection). Cell type and time point are not known. The CDR3 is CASSTDPNTEAFF. The CDR3, as DNA: TGTGCCAGCAGCACTGACCCGAACACTGAAGCTTTCTTT.